The 4 T cell receptor beta chains listed next were all sequenced from one sample in a study of T cells after yellow fever vaccination (dated by TCRdb to between 2018 and 2020). Receptor libraries were prepared by 5' RACE. Sequenced using an Illumina HiSeq 2500. In TCRdb, the public reads were trimmed at Q25 with fastp and aligned with MiXCR, with productive beta chains retained. Duplicate CDR3 protein sequences are folded into a single record with the most common DNA and genes. The sample table holds some 560,000 distinct CDR3 sequences, of which roughly 19% were seen once. The top ten hold 13% to 15% of the sample. The treatment or condition label for this specimen denotes: live attenuated yellow fever vaccine strain. This specimen consisted of PBMCs, obtained 15 days after the yellow fever booster vaccination. Source of these receptors: a man aged 25 to 45 who received the YFV17D yellow fever vaccine.

In its sample, this clonotype was seen a few times. V gene TRBV9 combines with J gene TRBJ1-1, with no clear D. This CDR3 comprises 14 residues. Trimming removed 1 base at V and 7 bases at J, with 14 bases between. Germline assignment: CDR1 SGDLS and CDR2 YYNGEE. The CDR3 DNA sequence: TGTGCCAGCAGCGTAAATTTACAGAGTAGTGAAGCTTTCTTT. Encoded protein: CASSVNLQSSEAFF. Complete variable domain (other parts from reference TRBV9 and TRBJ1-1): DSGVTQTPKHLITATGQRVTLRCSPRSGDLSVYWYQQSLDQGLQFLIQYYNGEERAKGNILERFSAQQFPDLHSELNLSSLELGDSALYFCASSVNLQSSEAFFGQGTRLTVV.

The J gene is TRBJ1-2, the V gene TRBV2; D not resolved. V was pared by 7 bases and J by 5 bases, with 17 bases between. The CDR3 is 14 amino acids. Germline assignment: CDR1 SNHLY and CDR2 FYNNEI. In DNA form, the CDR3 reads TGTGCCAGCACCATACACTTCAGAAATTATGGCTACACCTTC. Its translation: CASTIHFRNYGYTF.

This clonotype was detected only a few times. The J gene is TRBJ2-1, the V gene TRBV24-1; D may be TRBD1 (6 bases). V gave up 6 bases and J gave up 0 bases, with 11 bases separating them. This CDR3 has 15 amino acids. The V gene's germline CDR1 is KGHDR and CDR2 SFDVKD. The CDR3 sequence is CATSTGLSSYNEQFF. As DNA, the CDR3 is TGTGCCACCAGTACAGGGCTGAGCTCCTACAATGAGCAGTTCTTC.

The chain is built from TRBV5-1 and TRBJ1-5, with 10 bases aligning to TRBD1. The germline CDR1 and CDR2 sequences are SGHRS and YFSETQ. CDR3 length equals 16 residues. J lost 6 bases, V lost 0 bases, and 6 bases had no gene match. CDR3 coding DNA: TGCGCCAGCAGCTTGGGCGGGACAGGGGTCCCTCAGCCCCAGCATTTT. Protein sequence: CASSLGGTGVPQPQHF.